The clone carrying this T cell receptor beta chain was seen more than once but under ten times. What it recognizes is unknown. This record comes from a study of response to subunit inactivated influenza vaccine. TCRdb used MiXCR to reprocess the RT-PCR reads, holding one entry per CDR3 protein. Here the sample spans under 550,000 distinct CDR3 sequences, less than 8% being singletons. Points from the study as a whole: Each seasonal influenza vaccination recruits few new T cells, the authors suggested.

This clonotype originated in a man in his fifties or sixties who received an inactivated influenza vaccine. The sample here was PBMCs from blood, taken around 2 years after vaccination.

The DNA of the CDR3 is TGTGCCAGCAGCGGTAGCGGGAGGGGGTCAGATACGCAGTATTTT. It codes for CASSGSGRGSDTQYF. The chain uses TRBV9 and TRBJ2-3; 11 positions match TRBD2. The germline gives CDR1 SGDLS, CDR2 YYNGEE. The length of the CDR3 is 15 residues. V was pared by 3 bases and J by 4 bases, with 4 bases of the junction left unmatched.